These 18 T cell receptor beta chains were all obtained from the same sample, sequenced in a study of patients and donors after allogeneic stem cell transplantation. TCRdb passed the RT-PCR reads through MiXCR, listing each CDR3 protein once. Of 410,000 or so distinct CDR3 sequences listed, 15% to 20% are singletons. The sample consisted of blood, either unsorted or a sorted T cell fraction (not recorded which). The receptors come from a human donor who was either an allogeneic HSCT recipient or a stem cell or donor lymphocyte infusion donor (not recorded which). It is not recorded whose cells these are; they may come from a transplant donor.

There are a few counts of this clonotype. This chain connects TRBV4-3 to TRBJ2-7, with TRBD1 matching over 7 bases. Germline V gene sequence: CDR1 LGHNA, CDR2 YSLEER. V lost 0 bases to trimming and J lost 2 bases; unmatched junction nucleotides: 13. This CDR3 region has 18 residues. The CDR3 sequence: CASSQDQRGRDRAYEQYF. The DNA of the CDR3 is TGCGCCAGCAGCCAAGATCAAAGAGGACGCGACAGGGCCTACGAGCAGTACTTC.

V gene TRBV12-3 or TRBV12-4 combines with J gene TRBJ1-1; D remains ambiguous. Trimming left V 2 bases short and J 0 bases short, with 4 bases between. The CDR3 loop spans 13 amino acids. In nucleotides, the CDR3 is TGTGCCAGCAGTTTACAAATGAACACTGAAGCTTTCTTT. Translated: CASSLQMNTEAFF.

This rearrangement joins TRBV4-1 to TRBJ2-1; TRBD2 matches at 7 bases. The CDR3 is 16 amino acids. Germline CDR1 is MGHRA and CDR2 is YSYEKL. Losses at the gene ends were 6 bases for V and 3 bases for J; bases not matched to a gene: 11. CDR3 coding DNA: TGCGCCAGCAGTCCAAATCCAGCGGGAAGCTACAATGAGCAGTTCTTC. The encoded protein is CASSPNPAGSYNEQFF.

This clonotype was picked up a small number of times. The chain has TRBV4-3 and TRBJ2-5; D ambiguous. Trimming removed 1 base at V and 6 bases at J, with 12 bases between. Germline values: CDR1 LGHNA, CDR2 YSLEER. The length of the CDR3 is 14 residues. The CDR3, as DNA: TGCGCCAGCAGCCAAGGTCGAGCGAGAAAGACCCAGTACTTC. This codes for CASSQGRARKTQYF.

This chain connects TRBV12-5 to TRBJ1-1, with a possible D match to TRBD1 (6 bases). Deletions cut 6 bases from V and 0 bases from J, with 20 bases between. CDR3 length: 17 amino acids. Germline V gene sequence: CDR1 LGHNT, CDR2 FRNRAP. As DNA, the CDR3 is TGTGCTAGTGGCCCCGGTGGGTCACAGGGTCTGAACACTGAAGCTTTCTTT. Translation gives CASGPGGSQGLNTEAFF.

The chain joins TRBV12-3 or TRBV12-4 to TRBJ2-7; a possible D gene is TRBD1 (6 bases). The CDR3 sequence is 14 residues long. Trimming shortened V by 4 bases and J by 1 base, and 11 bases separated the two germline ends. The CDR3 DNA reads TGTGCCAGCAGTTCGGAAGGGGGTTCCTACGAGCAGTACTTC. Protein sequence: CASSSEGGSYEQYF.

This clonotype came up a few times. The chain combines TRBV27 with TRBJ2-7, with TRBD2 identical over 7 bases. The germline V gene has CDR1 MNHEY and CDR2 SMNVEV (reference sequence). Unmatched junction bases numbered 19, after V lost 5 bases and J lost 0 bases. The CDR3 totals 19 residues. The CDR3 coding sequence is TGTGCCAGCAGTCGAGGCACCACCCCGACTAGCTCGAGCTCCTACGAGCAGTACTTC. This codes for CASSRGTTPTSSSSYEQYF.

The gene calls are TRBV12-3 or TRBV12-4 and TRBJ1-2; D is unresolved. V dropped 5 bases and J dropped 3 bases, with 13 bases sitting between them. The CDR3 totals 14 residues. DNA of the CDR3: TGTGCCAGCAGTGATTCGTGGGCCCACTATGGCTACACCTTC. This codes for CASSDSWAHYGYTF.

In this sample, this clonotype turned up a few times. This rearrangement joins TRBV5-1 to TRBJ2-4; 8 nucleotides align to TRBD2. The ends lost 1 base at V and 7 bases at J; junction bases unmatched: 1. The germline gives CDR1 SGHRS, CDR2 YFSETQ. The CDR3 covers 13 residues. The CDR3 DNA sequence: TGCGCCAGCAGCTTGACTAGCGGTAACATTCAGTACTTC. Its protein product is CASSLTSGNIQYF.

In its sample, this clonotype was seen a few times. The gene calls are TRBV25-1 and TRBJ1-1; no clear D. V lost 7 bases and J lost 1, with 4 bases in between. This CDR3 has 11 residues. Germline-derived CDR1 and CDR2 are MGHDK and SYGVNS. CDR3 bases: TGTGCCAGCACAGGGAACACTGAAGCTTTCTTT. It encodes CASTGNTEAFF.

The chain carries TRBV7-2 and TRBJ1-2; 7 bases match TRBD1. This CDR3 is built from 17 residues. Germline loops: CDR1 SGHTA, CDR2 FQGNSA. V shed 4 bases, J shed 6 bases, and the junction held 17 bases outside the gene matches. The CDR3 nucleotides are TGTGCCAGCAGCTCCAGGGGGGGCGGCCGCGGAATTAATGGCTACACCTTC. Its protein is CASSSRGGGRGINGYTF.

This clonotype was recorded a few times. The chain joins TRBV11-2 to TRBJ2-7, with TRBD2 matching over 8 bases. From germline, CDR1 is SGHAT and CDR2 FQNNGV. The CDR3 is made up of 13 amino acids. V shed 5 bases, J shed 2 bases, and the junction held 2 bases outside the gene matches. DNA of the CDR3: TGTGCCAGCAGCCGGGGGGGAACCTACGAGCAGTACTTC. Protein sequence: CASSRGGTYEQYF.

A few counts support this clonotype. The chain employs TRBV30 and TRBJ1-4; TRBD1 aligns across 10 bases. V shed 6 bases and J 15 bases; nucleotides not matched to a gene: 19. Looked up from germline, CDR1 is GTSNPN and CDR2 is SVGIG (reference sequence). The CDR3 extends over 15 amino acids. The CDR3 protein is CACDNTGTGVPTVFF. DNA of the CDR3: TGTGCCTGCGACAACACCGGGACAGGGGTCCCCACGGTGTTTTTT. Together with reference TRBV30 and TRBJ1-4, the CDR3 gives the full variable domain: SQTIHQWPATLVQPVGSPLSLECTVEGTSNPNLYWYRQAAGRGLQLLFYSVGIGQISSEVPQNLSASRPQDRQFILSSKKLLLSDSGFYLCACDNTGTGVPTVFFGSGTQLSVL.

The CDR3 is CASSRGTAYNSPLHF. CDR3 sequence (DNA): TGTGCCAGCAGCCGCGGGACAGCGTATAATTCACCCCTCCACTTT. The gene calls are TRBV12-3 or TRBV12-4 and TRBJ1-6; 7 bases align to TRBD1. CDR3 size: 15 residues. The V and J ends lost 6 bases and 4 bases, in that order; junction bases with no gene match: 6.

This clonotype was observed a handful of times. The chain carries TRBV3-1 and TRBJ2-1; D is unclear. CDR1 LGHDT and CDR2 YNNKEL come from the germline V gene (reference sequence). V lost 2 bases, J lost 2 bases, and 13 bases lay in between. CDR3 length: 16 amino acids. DNA of the CDR3: TGTGCCAGCAGCCAACTTGACTCCCGACCCTACAATGAGCAGTTCTTC. This sequence encodes CASSQLDSRPYNEQFF.

This clonotype was observed many times. V gene TRBV27 combines with J gene TRBJ1-2; unclear D gene. The CDR3 extends over 14 amino acids. V gave up 3 bases and J gave up 4 bases, with 12 bases separating them. Germline V gene sequence: CDR1 MNHEY, CDR2 SMNVEV (reference sequence). The CDR3 is CASSLSPEGYGYTF. The CDR3 DNA reads TGTGCCAGCAGTTTGTCCCCTGAGGGCTATGGCTACACCTTC.

This clonotype was observed a handful of times. This chain connects TRBV15 to TRBJ1-3; D is unresolved. The ends were cut back, 0 bases at V and 4 bases at J, with 13 bases in the middle. The germline CDR1 and CDR2 sequences are LNHNV and YYDKDF (reference sequence). The CDR3 has 16 amino acids. CDR3 protein: CATSRDPNGKGNTIYF. In nucleotides, the CDR3 is TGTGCCACCAGCAGAGATCCTAACGGGAAGGGAAACACCATATATTTT.

The chain carries TRBV6-1 and TRBJ1-2, with 7 bases fitting TRBD1. Germline-derived CDR1 and CDR2 are MNHNS and SASEGT. The V segment lost 3 bases and the J segment 4 bases; nucleotides outside the gene matches: 14. The CDR3 is 17 residues long. CDR3 in DNA: TGTGCCAGCAGTGATATTGGACAGGCTTCCCTTCTCTATGGCTACACCTTC. Its translation: CASSDIGQASLLYGYTF.